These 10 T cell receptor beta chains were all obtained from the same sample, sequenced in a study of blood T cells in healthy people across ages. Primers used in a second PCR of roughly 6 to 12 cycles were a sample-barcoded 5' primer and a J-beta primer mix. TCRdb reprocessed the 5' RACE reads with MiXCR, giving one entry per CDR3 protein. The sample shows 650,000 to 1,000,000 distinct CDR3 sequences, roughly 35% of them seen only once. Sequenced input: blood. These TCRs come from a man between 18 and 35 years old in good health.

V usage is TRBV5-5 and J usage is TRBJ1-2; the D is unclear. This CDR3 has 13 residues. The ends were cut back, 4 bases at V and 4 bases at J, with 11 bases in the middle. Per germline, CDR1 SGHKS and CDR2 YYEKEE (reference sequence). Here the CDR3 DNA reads TGTGCCAGCAGCCCCCGGCCCGCCTATGGCTACACCTTC. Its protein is CASSPRPAYGYTF.

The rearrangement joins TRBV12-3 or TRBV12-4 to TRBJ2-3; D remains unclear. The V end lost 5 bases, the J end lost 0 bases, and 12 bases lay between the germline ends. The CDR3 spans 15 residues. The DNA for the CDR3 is TGTGCCAGCAGTGCCAGGTCGTCTAGCACAGATACGCAGTATTTT. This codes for CASSARSSSTDTQYF.

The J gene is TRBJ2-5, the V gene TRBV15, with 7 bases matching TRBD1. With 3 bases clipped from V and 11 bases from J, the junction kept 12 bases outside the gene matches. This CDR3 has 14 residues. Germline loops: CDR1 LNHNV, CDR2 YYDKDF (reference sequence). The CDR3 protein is CATSSRNGQDRQYF. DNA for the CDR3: TGTGCCACCAGCAGCCGAAACGGACAGGACCGGCAGTACTTC.

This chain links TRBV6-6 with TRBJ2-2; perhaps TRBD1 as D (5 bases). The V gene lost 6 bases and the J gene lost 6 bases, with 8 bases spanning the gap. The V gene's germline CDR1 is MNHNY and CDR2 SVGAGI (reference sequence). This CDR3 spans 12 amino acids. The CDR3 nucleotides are TGTGCCAGCAGAATACAGGCCGGGGAGCTGTTTTTT. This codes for CASRIQAGELFF.

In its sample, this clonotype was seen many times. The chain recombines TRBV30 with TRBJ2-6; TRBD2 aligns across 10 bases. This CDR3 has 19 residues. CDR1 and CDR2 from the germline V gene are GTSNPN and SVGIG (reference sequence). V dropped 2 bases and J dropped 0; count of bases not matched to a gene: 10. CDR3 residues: CAWSSTRTSGNSGANVLTF. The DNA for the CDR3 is TGTGCCTGGAGTTCCACTCGGACTAGCGGAAACTCTGGGGCCAACGTCCTGACTTTC.

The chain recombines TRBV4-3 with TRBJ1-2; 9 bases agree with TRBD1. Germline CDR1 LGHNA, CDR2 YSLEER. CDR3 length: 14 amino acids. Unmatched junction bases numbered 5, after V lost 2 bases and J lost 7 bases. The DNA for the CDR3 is TGCGCCAGCAGCCAAACAGGGGGCATTGGTGGCTACACCTTC. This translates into CASSQTGGIGGYTF.

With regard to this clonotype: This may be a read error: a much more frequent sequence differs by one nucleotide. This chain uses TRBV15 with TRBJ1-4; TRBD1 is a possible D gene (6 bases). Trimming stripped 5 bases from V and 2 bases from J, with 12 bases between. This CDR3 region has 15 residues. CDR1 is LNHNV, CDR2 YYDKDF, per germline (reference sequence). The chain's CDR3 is CATSGYRDTNEKLFF. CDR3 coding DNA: TGTGCCACCAGCGGCTACAGGGATACTAATGAAAAACTGTTTTTT.

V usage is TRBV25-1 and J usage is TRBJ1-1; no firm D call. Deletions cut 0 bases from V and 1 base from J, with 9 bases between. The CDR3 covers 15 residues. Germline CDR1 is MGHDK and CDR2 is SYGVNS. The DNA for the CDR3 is TGTGCCAGCAGTGAATATACGGAGGGGAACACTGAAGCTTTCTTT. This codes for CASSEYTEGNTEAFF.

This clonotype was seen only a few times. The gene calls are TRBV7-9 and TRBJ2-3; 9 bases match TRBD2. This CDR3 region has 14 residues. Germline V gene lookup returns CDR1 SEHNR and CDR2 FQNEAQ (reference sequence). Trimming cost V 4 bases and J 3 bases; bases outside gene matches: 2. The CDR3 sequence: CASSWAGGTDTQYF. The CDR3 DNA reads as TGTGCCAGCAGCTGGGCGGGGGGGACAGATACGCAGTATTTT.

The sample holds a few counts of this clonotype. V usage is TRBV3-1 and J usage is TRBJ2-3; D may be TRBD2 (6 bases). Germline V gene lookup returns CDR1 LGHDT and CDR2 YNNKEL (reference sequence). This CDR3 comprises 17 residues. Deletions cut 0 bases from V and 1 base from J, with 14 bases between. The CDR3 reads CASSQDRGGAGTDTQYF. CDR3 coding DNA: TGTGCCAGCAGCCAAGATAGGGGCGGGGCGGGCACAGATACGCAGTATTTT.